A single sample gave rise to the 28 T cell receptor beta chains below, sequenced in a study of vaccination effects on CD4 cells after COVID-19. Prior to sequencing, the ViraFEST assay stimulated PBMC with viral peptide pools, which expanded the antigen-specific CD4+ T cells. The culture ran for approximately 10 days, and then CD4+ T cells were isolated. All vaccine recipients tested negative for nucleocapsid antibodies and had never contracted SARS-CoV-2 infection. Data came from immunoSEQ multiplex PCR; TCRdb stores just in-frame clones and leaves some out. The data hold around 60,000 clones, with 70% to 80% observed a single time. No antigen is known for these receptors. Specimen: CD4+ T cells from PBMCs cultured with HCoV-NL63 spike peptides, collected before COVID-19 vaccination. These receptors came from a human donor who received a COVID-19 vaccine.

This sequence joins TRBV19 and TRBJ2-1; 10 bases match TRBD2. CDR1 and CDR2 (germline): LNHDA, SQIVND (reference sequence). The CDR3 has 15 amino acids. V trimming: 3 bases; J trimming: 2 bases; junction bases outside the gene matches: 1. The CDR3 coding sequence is TGTGCCAGTAGTATTAGCGGGGGGCCCTACAATGAGCAGTTCTTC. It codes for CASSISGGPYNEQFF.

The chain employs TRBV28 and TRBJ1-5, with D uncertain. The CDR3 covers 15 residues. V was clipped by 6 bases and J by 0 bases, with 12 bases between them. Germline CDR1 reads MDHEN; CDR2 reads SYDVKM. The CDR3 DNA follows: TGTGCCAGCAGGGGAGGATTTTATAGCAATCAGCCCCAGCATTTT. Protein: CASRGGFYSNQPQHF.

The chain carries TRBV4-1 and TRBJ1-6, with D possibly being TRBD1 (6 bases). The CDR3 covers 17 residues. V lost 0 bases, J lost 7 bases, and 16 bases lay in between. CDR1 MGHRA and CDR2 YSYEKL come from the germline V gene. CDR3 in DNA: TGCGCCAGCAGCCAAGATGGGCAGGGGAGGTTGAATTCACCCCTCCACTTT. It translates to CASSQDGQGRLNSPLHF.

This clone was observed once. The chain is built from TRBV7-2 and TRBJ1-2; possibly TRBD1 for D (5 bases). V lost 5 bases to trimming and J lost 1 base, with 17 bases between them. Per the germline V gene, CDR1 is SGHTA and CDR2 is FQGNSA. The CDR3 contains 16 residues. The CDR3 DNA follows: TGTGCCAGCAGCCTGGAGGGGAGCAGCCTTAACTATGGCTACACCTTC. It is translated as CASSLEGSSLNYGYTF.

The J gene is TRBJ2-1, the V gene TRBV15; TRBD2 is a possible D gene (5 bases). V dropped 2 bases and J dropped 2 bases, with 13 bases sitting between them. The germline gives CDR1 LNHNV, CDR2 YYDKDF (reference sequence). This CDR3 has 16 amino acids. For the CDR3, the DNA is TGTGCCACCAGCAGATCTGGGTTGGAGGCCTACAATGAGCAGTTCTTC. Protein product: CATSRSGLEAYNEQFF.

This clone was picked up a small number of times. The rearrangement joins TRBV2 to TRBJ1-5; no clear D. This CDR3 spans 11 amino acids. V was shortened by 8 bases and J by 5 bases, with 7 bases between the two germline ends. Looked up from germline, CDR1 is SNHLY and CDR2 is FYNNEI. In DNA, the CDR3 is TGTGCCAGCGGGAGGGATCAGCCCCAGCATTTT. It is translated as CASGRDQPQHF.

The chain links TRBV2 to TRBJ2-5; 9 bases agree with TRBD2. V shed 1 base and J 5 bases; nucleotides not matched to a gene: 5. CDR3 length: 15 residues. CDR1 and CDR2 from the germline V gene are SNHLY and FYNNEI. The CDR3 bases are TGTGCCAGCAGTGAAGGGGCGGGGGGGCAGGAGACCCAGTACTTC. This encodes CASSEGAGGQETQYF.

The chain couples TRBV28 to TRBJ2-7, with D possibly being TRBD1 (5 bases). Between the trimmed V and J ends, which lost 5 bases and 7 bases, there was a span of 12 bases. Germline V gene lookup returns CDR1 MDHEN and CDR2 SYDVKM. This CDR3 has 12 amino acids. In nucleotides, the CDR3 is TGTGCCAGCAGTAAAGACCACAGGGAGCAGTACGTC. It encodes CASSKDHREQYV.

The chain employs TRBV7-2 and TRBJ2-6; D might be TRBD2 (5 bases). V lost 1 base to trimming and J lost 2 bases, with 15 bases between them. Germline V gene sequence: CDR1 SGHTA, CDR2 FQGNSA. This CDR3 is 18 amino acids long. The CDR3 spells CASSLVIRGRAGANVLTF. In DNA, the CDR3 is TGTGCCAGCAGCTTAGTAATTAGAGGGCGGGCTGGGGCCAACGTCCTGACTTTC.

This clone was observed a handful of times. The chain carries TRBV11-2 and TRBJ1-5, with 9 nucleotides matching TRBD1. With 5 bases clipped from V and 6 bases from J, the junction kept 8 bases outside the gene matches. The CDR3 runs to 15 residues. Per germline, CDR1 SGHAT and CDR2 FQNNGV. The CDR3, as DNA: TGTGCCAGCAGCCCCGGACAGGGGAGAAGTCAGCCCCAGCATTTT. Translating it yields CASSPGQGRSQPQHF.

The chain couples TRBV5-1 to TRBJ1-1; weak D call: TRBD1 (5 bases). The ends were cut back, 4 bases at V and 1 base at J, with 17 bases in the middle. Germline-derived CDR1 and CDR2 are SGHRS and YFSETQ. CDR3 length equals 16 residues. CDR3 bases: TGCGCCAGCAGCCCGGCGGATCGGGGGACGAACACTGAAGCTTTCTTT. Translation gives CASSPADRGTNTEAFF.

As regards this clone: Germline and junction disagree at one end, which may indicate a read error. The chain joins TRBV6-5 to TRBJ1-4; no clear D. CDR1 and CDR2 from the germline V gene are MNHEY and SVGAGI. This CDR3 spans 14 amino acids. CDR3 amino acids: CASSYSGANEKLFF. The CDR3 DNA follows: TGTGCCAGCAGTTACTCTGGAGCTAACGAAAAACTGTTTTTT.

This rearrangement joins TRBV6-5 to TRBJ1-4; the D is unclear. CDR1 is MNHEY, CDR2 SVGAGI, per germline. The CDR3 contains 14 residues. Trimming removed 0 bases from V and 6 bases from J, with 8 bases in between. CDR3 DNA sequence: TGTGCCAGCAGTTACTCACGGACCCATGAAAAACTGTTTTTT. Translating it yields CASSYSRTHEKLFF.

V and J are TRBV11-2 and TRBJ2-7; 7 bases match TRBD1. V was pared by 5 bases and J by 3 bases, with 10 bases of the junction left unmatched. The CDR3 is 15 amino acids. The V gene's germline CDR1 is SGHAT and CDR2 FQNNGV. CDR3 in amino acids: CASSRARAGGYEQYV. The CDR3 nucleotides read TGTGCCAGCAGCCGGGCTAGGGCAGGGGGCTACGAGCAGTACGTC.

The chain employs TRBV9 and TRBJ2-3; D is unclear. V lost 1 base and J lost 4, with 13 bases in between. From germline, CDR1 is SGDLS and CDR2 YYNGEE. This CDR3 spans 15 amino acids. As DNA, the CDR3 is TGTGCCAGCAGCGTATTTATGTCTCCGGCAGATACGCAGTATTTT. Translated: CASSVFMSPADTQYF.

CDR3 nucleotides: TGTGCCACCAGTGATTCAGGTTCCTCTGGAAACACCATATATTTT. Protein product: CATSDSGSSGNTIYF. The chain carries TRBV24-1 and TRBJ1-3; D is ambiguous. Germline assignment: CDR1 KGHDR and CDR2 SFDVKD. Trimming took 2 bases from V and 0 from J, leaving 7 bases between them. The CDR3 runs to 15 residues.

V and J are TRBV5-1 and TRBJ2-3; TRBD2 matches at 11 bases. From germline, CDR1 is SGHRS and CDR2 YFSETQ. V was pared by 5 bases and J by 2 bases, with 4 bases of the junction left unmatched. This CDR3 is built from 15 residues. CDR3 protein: CASRLAGGITDTQYF. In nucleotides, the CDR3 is TGCGCCAGCAGATTAGCGGGGGGGATCACAGATACGCAGTATTTT.

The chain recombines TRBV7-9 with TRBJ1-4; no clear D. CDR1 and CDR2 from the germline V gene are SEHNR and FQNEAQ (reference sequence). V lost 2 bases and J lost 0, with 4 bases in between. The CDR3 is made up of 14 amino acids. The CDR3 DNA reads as TGTGCCAGCAGCTTATTTGCAACTAATGAAAAACTGTTTTTT. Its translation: CASSLFATNEKLFF. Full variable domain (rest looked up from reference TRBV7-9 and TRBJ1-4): DTGVSQNPRHKITKRGQNVTFRCDPISEHNRLYWYRQTLGQGPEFLTYFQNEAQLEKSRLLSDRFSAERPKGSFSTLEIQRTEQGDSAMYLCASSLFATNEKLFFGSGTQLSVL.

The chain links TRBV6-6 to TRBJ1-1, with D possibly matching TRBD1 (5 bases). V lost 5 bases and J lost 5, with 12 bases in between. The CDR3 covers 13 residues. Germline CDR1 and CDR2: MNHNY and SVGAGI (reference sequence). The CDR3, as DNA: TGTGCCAGCAGTCGTATAGGGGAGACTGAAGCTTTCTTT. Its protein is CASSRIGETEAFF.

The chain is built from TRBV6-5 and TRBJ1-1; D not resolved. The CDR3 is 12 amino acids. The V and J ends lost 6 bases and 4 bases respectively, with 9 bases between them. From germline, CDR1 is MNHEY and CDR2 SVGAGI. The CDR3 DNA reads TGTGCCAGCAGAACCGGTGGCACTGAAGCTTTCTTT. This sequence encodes CASRTGGTEAFF.

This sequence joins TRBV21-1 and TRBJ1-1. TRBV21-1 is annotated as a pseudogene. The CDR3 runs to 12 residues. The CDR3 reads CASSKGRTEAFF. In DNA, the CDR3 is TGTGCCAGCAGCAAGGGAAGGACTGAAGCTTTCTTT.

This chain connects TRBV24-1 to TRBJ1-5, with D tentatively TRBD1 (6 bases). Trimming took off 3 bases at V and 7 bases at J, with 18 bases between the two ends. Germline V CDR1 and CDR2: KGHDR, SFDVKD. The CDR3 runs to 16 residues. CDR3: CATSDKQGTFGQPQHF. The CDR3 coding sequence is TGTGCCACCAGTGATAAACAGGGAACCTTCGGGCAGCCCCAGCATTTT.

DNA for the CDR3: TGTGCCAGCAGAGAAAGGACAGGGGGCAACTCTGGGGCCAACGTCCTGACTTTC. It encodes CASRERTGGNSGANVLTF. J is TRBJ2-6 and V is TRBV7-9; TRBD1 matches 11 bases. The CDR3 consists of 18 residues. J lost 0 bases, V lost 6 bases, and 7 bases had no gene match. Germline values: CDR1 SEHNR, CDR2 FQNEAQ (reference sequence).

The CDR3 bases are TGCGCCAGCAGCCCTGGACAGGGGGCGACGGAGGGCTACACCTTC. Its protein is CASSPGQGATEGYTF. The chain recombines TRBV5-1 with TRBJ1-2; the match to TRBD1 covers 11 bases. The CDR3 length is 15 residues. J gave up 8 bases and V 4 bases, and 10 bases lay outside the gene matches. Germline V gene sequence: CDR1 SGHRS, CDR2 YFSETQ. The full variable domain, its missing parts supplied by reference TRBV5-1 and TRBJ1-2, is KAGVTQTPRYLIKTRGQQVTLSCSPISGHRSVSWYQQTPGQGLQFLFEYFSETQRNKGNFPGRFSGRQFSNSRSEMNVSTLELGDSALYLCASSPGQGATEGYTFGSGTRLTVV.

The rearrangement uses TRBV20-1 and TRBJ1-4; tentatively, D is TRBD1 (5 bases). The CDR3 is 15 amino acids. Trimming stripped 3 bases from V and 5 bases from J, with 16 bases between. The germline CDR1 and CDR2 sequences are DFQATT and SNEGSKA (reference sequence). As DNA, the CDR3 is TGCAGTGCTAGTGTGTTTGGGACCTCAAATGAAAAACTGTTTTTT. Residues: CSASVFGTSNEKLFF.

CDR3 sequence (DNA): TGTGCCACCAGTGACCCGGAGGGACAGGACTATGGCTACACCTTC. Its protein product is CATSDPEGQDYGYTF. The chain is built from TRBV24-1 and TRBJ1-2; 8 bases agree with TRBD1. The CDR3 covers 15 residues. CDR1 KGHDR and CDR2 SFDVKD come from the germline V gene. V shed 4 bases, J shed 3 bases, and the junction held 6 bases outside the gene matches.

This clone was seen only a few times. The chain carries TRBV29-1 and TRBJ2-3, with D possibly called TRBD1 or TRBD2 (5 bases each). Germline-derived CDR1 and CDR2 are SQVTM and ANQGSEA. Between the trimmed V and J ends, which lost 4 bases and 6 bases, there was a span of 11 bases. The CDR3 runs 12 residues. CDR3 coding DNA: TGCAGCGTTGTGTGGGACGCGGATACGCAGTATTTT. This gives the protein CSVVWDADTQYF.

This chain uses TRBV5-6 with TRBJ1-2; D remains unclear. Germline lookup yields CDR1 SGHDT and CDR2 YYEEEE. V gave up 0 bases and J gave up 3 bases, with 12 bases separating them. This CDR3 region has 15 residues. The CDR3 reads CASSLAGTAYYGYTF. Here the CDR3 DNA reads TGTGCCAGCAGCTTGGCTGGCACAGCCTACTATGGCTACACCTTC. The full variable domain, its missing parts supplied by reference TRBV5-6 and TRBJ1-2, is DAGVTQSPTHLIKTRGQQVTLRCSPKSGHDTVSWYQQALGQGPQFIFQYYEEEERQRGNFPDRFSGHQFPNYSSELNVNALLLGDSALYLCASSLAGTAYYGYTFGSGTRLTVV.